Detailed here is one T cell receptor (beta chain). These data are taken from a study of blood T cell repertoires in COVID-19. The overall study: Samples of COVID-19 (acute and convalescent) were obtained from the United States, Italy and Spain. PBMCs, B-cell-depleted T cells, or T cells were the source of the cDNA or gDNA that made up the material.

Original data processing: Estimation of nucleated cell counts relied on the amplification of reference gene primers. Some clones are missing from TCRdb's copy, which holds only in-frame ones; the method was immunoSEQ multiplex PCR. V, J and clone size reflect that table, while D and trimming were determined from the DNA. Of around 220,000 clones in the sample, 88% were seen once. V was clipped by 4 bases and J by 0 bases, with 14 bases between them. Germline V CDR1 and CDR2: SGDLS, YYNGEE. There are 15 residues in the CDR3. The sequence derives from a woman aged 50 to 60 with acute COVID-19. The sequencing input was PBMCs or T cells enriched from blood (not recorded which). The rearrangement links TRBV9 to TRBJ2-7; possible D gene TRBD2, 6 bases. CDR3: CASSPAATSSYEQYF. CDR3 sequence (DNA): TGTGCCAGCAGCCCCGCCGCGACTAGCTCCTACGAGCAGTACTTC.